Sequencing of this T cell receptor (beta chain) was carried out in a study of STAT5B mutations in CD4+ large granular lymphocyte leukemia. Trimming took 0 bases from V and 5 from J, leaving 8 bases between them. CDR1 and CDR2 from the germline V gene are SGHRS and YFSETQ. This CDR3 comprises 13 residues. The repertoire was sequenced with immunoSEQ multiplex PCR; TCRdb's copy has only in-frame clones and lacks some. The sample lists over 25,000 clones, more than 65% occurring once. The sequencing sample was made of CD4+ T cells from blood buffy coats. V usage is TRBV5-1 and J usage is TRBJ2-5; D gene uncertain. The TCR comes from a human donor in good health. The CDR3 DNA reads TGCGCCAGCAGCTTGGGTCCTAGGGAGACCCAGTACTTC. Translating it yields CASSLGPRETQYF.